This record concerns one T cell receptor (beta chain) sequence. Data came from immunoSEQ multiplex PCR; TCRdb stores just in-frame clones and leaves some out. The data contain 150,000 to 250,000 clones, 75% to 85% of them singletons. Germline lookup yields CDR1 SNHLY and CDR2 FYNNEI. V trimming: 6 bases; J trimming: 7 bases; junction bases outside the gene matches: 9. The CDR3 has 15 amino acids. This entry is derived from a study of blood T cell repertoires in COVID-19. Source material: peripheral blood. The sequence was collected from a woman in her thirties or forties with COVID-19, enrolled during active disease. V gene TRBV2 combines with J gene TRBJ1-4, with 9 bases fitting TRBD1. CDR3 nucleotides: TGTGCCAGCAGAGAGGGACAGGGAATTGTTGAAAAACTGTTTTTT. Protein: CASREGQGIVEKLFF.